This passage covers 20 T cell receptor beta chains from one sample sequenced in a study of blood T cell repertoires in COVID-19. Some clones are missing from TCRdb's copy, which holds only in-frame ones; the method was immunoSEQ multiplex PCR. This sample has about 400,000 clones, with just over 85% found just once. Sequencing was done on a sample of peripheral blood. These receptors all stem from a woman in her thirties with active or convalescent COVID-19.

This chain uses TRBV4-2 with TRBJ1-1; D is perhaps TRBD1 (6 bases). CDR1 and CDR2 (germline): LGHNA, YNFKEQ. The CDR3 has 15 amino acids. With 2 bases removed from V and 0 bases from J, the gap between germline ends came to 10 bases. The CDR3 spells CASSQPQGMNTEAFF. The CDR3, as DNA: TGTGCCAGCAGCCAACCTCAGGGGATGAACACTGAAGCTTTCTTT.

The chain employs TRBV5-4 and TRBJ1-1; no clear D gene. Germline CDR1 SGHNT, CDR2 YYREEE (reference sequence). The ends were cut back, 2 bases at V and 1 base at J, with 6 bases in the middle. This CDR3 has 13 residues. The CDR3 DNA reads TGTGCCAGCAGCTTTGCAGAGAACACTGAAGCTTTCTTT. Its translation is CASSFAENTEAFF. Complete variable domain (other parts from reference TRBV5-4 and TRBJ1-1): ETGVTQSPTHLIKTRGQQVTLRCSSQSGHNTVSWYQQALGQGPQFIFQYYREEENGRGNFPPRFSGLQFPNYSSELNVNALELDDSALYLCASSFAENTEAFFGQGTRLTVV.

The chain employs TRBV11-3 and TRBJ1-1; D remains ambiguous. With 2 bases removed from V and 0 bases from J, the gap between germline ends came to 4 bases. CDR1 SGHNT and CDR2 YENEEA come from the germline V gene. The CDR3 covers 13 residues. The CDR3 sequence is CASSLTMNTEAFF. In DNA form, the CDR3 reads TGTGCCAGCAGCTTAACAATGAACACTGAAGCTTTCTTT.

CDR3 residues: CASSEPVRGNYGYTF. The CDR3 DNA is TGCGCCAGCAGTGAGCCCGTCCGCGGTAACTATGGCTACACCTTC. V is TRBV10-2 and J is TRBJ1-2, with D uncertain. The CDR3 extends over 15 amino acids. Trimming pared 2 bases from V and 1 base from J, leaving 11 bases between. The germline V gene has CDR1 WSHSY and CDR2 SAAADI.

The chain carries TRBV9 and TRBJ2-1; weak D call: TRBD1 (5 bases). CDR3 length: 12 amino acids. The V end lost 6 bases, the J end lost 9 bases, and 13 bases lay between the germline ends. Germline V gene data show CDR1 as SGDLS and CDR2 as YYNGEE. CDR3 in amino acids: CASKTPDSEQFF. CDR3 bases: TGTGCCAGCAAAACACCTGACAGTGAGCAGTTCTTC.

This sequence joins TRBV24-1 and TRBJ2-1; D might be TRBD2 (6 bases). Germline CDR1 and CDR2: KGHDR and SFDVKD. CDR3 length: 15 residues. Trimming left V 3 bases short and J 2 bases short, with 10 bases between. CDR3 bases: TGTGCCACCAGTGATGGGAGGTTGCCCTACAATGAGCAGTTCTTC. It specifies CATSDGRLPYNEQFF.

This chain links TRBV19 with TRBJ2-7, with a weak D call TRBD2 (7 bases). Germline V lookup: CDR1 LNHDA, CDR2 SQIVND (reference sequence). Trimming removed 6 bases at V and 2 bases at J, with 17 bases between. The CDR3 covers 15 residues. The CDR3 coding sequence is TGTGCCAGTAGCCTTCGCGCGGGGGCTACCTACGAGCAGTACTTC. Translating gives CASSLRAGATYEQYF.

The chain combines TRBV7-8 with TRBJ1-1, with D unclear. The germline V and J ends were trimmed by 1 base and 0 bases, with 9 bases remaining between them. The CDR3 runs to 15 residues. Germline V gene sequence: CDR1 SGHVS, CDR2 FQNEAQ. This chain's CDR3 is CASSLGAAVNTEAFF. Written as DNA, the CDR3 is TGTGCCAGCAGCTTAGGGGCCGCAGTGAACACTGAAGCTTTCTTT.

This clone was recorded once. The chain couples TRBV6-5 to TRBJ2-3; 8 nucleotides agree with TRBD1. CDR1 is MNHEY, CDR2 SVGAGI, per germline. The CDR3 runs 13 residues. V gave up 9 bases and J gave up 2 bases; unmatched junction bases: 4. CDR3 DNA: TGTGCCAGTGGGACAGGATTCACAGATACGCAGTATTTT. This sequence encodes CASGTGFTDTQYF.

This clone showed up just a few times. The CDR3 region is CASSTRGTSGGFYNEQFF. In nucleotides, the CDR3 is TGTGCCAGCAGCACACGAGGGACTAGCGGGGGGTTTTACAATGAGCAGTTCTTC. The chain links TRBV9 to TRBJ2-1, with 15 bases matching TRBD2. V shed 4 bases and J 4 bases; nucleotides not matched to a gene: 9. Germline V gene lookup returns CDR1 SGDLS and CDR2 YYNGEE. This CDR3 has 18 residues.

This clone appeared a single time. The chain is built from TRBV9 and TRBJ2-5, with D unresolved. Germline loops: CDR1 SGDLS, CDR2 YYNGEE. This CDR3 spans 14 amino acids. Trimming stripped 4 bases from V and 1 base from J, with 11 bases between. As DNA, the CDR3 is TGTGCCAGCAGCCCAAAGTACAGCCAAGAGACCCAGTACTTC. Protein product: CASSPKYSQETQYF.

The J gene is TRBJ2-5, the V gene TRBV5-1, with a possible D match to TRBD2 (6 bases). This CDR3 contains 13 residues. Germline V gene sequence: CDR1 SGHRS, CDR2 YFSETQ. With 6 bases removed from V and 3 bases from J, the gap between germline ends came to 12 bases. The CDR3 nucleotides are TGCGCCAGCATCCGACTAGGGGAAGAGACCCAGTACTTC. Encoded protein: CASIRLGEETQYF. The full variable domain, rest sourced from reference TRBV5-1 and TRBJ2-5, is KAGVTQTPRYLIKTRGQQVTLSCSPISGHRSVSWYQQTPGQGLQFLFEYFSETQRNKGNFPGRFSGRQFSNSRSEMNVSTLELGDSALYLCASIRLGEETQYFGPGTRLLVL.

This chain joins TRBV11-2 and TRBJ2-4, with 9 bases aligning to TRBD1. This CDR3 has 16 residues. Per the germline V gene, CDR1 is SGHAT and CDR2 is FQNNGV. J gave up 8 bases and V 3 bases, and 11 bases lay outside the gene matches. The CDR3 spells CASSFPLQGAGDIQYF. The CDR3 nucleotides read TGTGCCAGCAGCTTCCCTCTACAGGGGGCGGGAGACATTCAGTACTTC.

The chain combines TRBV11-2 with TRBJ1-6, with 8 nucleotides matching TRBD1. The germline V gene has CDR1 SGHAT and CDR2 FQNNGV. Trimming took 7 bases from V and 2 from J; bases not matched to a gene: 4. The CDR3 has 15 amino acids. CDR3 residues: CASTDRVTYNSPLHF. CDR3 DNA: TGTGCCAGCACGGACAGGGTTACCTATAATTCACCCCTCCACTTT.

V gene TRBV5-8 combines with J gene TRBJ2-1; 8 bases line up with TRBD2. This CDR3 is 14 amino acids long. Germline V gene sequence: CDR1 SGHTS, CDR2 YDEGEE. Unmatched junction bases numbered 6, after V lost 9 bases and J lost 1 base. CDR3 DNA: TGTGCCACCCCGGGGGGGCCTTCCTACAATGAGCAGTTCTTC. Amino acid sequence: CATPGGPSYNEQFF.

This rearrangement joins TRBV4-1 to TRBJ1-5; D is uncertain. The CDR3 length is 15 residues. In germline, CDR1 is MGHRA, CDR2 YSYEKL. Trimming took off 1 base at V and 1 base at J, with 8 bases between the two ends. CDR3 protein: CASSQATGSNQPQHF. The CDR3 region has the DNA TGCGCCAGCAGCCAAGCGACGGGGAGCAATCAGCCCCAGCATTTT.

Only one count was recorded for this clone. The chain is built from TRBV15 and TRBJ1-4, with D perhaps TRBD1 (5 bases). The CDR3 runs to 13 residues. Trimming took 1 base from V and 8 from J, leaving 8 bases between them. Looked up from germline, CDR1 is LNHNV and CDR2 is YYDKDF (reference sequence). As DNA, the CDR3 is TGTGCCACCAGCAGAGGGACACGGGAAAAACTGTTTTTT. This sequence encodes CATSRGTREKLFF.

This clone was found once. This sequence joins TRBV9 and TRBJ1-5; D gene ambiguous. Germline values: CDR1 SGDLS, CDR2 YYNGEE. Trimming took off 0 bases at V and 2 bases at J, with 6 bases between the two ends. The CDR3 runs 14 residues. The CDR3 DNA reads TGTGCCAGCAGCGTAGTGGCAGGCAATCAGCCCCAGCATTTT. This gives the protein CASSVVAGNQPQHF.

The CDR3 sequence: CSVVQQDNTEAFF. The DNA of the CDR3 is TGCAGCGTTGTACAGCAGGATAACACTGAAGCTTTCTTT. The chain uses TRBV29-1 and TRBJ1-1, with D uncertain. CDR3 size: 13 residues. The germline V gene has CDR1 SQVTM and CDR2 ANQGSEA. Trimming cost V 4 bases and J 2 bases, with 11 bases left between them.

The CDR3 nucleotides read TGTGCCGCGGGACTAGCGGGGGGCGATGAGCAGTTCTTC. Protein sequence: CAAGLAGGDEQFF. The rearrangement joins TRBV10-3 to TRBJ2-1; 15 bases fit TRBD2. The junction had 4 bases not matched to a gene; V was cut back by 11 bases and J by 8 bases. Germline CDR1 ENHRY, CDR2 SYGVKD. The CDR3 covers 13 residues.